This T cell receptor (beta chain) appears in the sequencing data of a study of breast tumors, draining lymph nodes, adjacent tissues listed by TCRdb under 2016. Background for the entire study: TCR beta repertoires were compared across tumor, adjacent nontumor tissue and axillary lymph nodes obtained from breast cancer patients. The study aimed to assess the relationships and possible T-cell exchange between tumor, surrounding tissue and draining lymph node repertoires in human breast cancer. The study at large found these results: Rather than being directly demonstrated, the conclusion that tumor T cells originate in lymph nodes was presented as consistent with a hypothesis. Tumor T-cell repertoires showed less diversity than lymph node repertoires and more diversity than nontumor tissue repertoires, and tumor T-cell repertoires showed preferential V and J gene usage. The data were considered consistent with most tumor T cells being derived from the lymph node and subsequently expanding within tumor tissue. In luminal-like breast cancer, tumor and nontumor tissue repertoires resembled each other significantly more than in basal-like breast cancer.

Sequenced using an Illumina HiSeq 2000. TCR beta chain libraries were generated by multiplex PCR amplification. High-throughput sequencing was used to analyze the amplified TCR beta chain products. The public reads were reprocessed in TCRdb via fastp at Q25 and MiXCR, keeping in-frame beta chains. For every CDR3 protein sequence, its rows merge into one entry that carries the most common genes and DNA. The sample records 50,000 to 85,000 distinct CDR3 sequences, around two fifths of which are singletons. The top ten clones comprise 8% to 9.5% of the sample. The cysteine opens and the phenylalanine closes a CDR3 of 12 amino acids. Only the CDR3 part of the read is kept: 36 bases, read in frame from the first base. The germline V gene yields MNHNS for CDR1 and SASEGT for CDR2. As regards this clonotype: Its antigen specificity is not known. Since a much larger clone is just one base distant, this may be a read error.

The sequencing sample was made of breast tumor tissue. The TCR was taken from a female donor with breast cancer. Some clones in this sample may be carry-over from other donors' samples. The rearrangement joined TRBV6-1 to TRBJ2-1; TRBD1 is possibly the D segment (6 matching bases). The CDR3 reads CTSRGPNNEQFF. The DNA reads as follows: TGTACCAGCAGGGGACCGAACAATGAGCAGTTCTTC.